The 20 T cell receptor beta chains below come from one sample, sequenced in a study of stem cell transplantation in POMP-related autoinflammatory disease. Study-level results: In PRAID patients, the number of distinct TRB V-J gene pairings was restricted. PRAID patients trended toward lower TRB diversity and higher clonality in all analyzed T-cell subsets.

Sequencing used immunoSEQ multiplex PCR; TCRdb keeps in-frame clones, though not all of them. The sample shows approximately 11,000 clones, 70% to 90% of them seen only once. Which antigens these TCRs recognize remains unknown. Sequencing was performed on CD8+ T cells from PBMCs, taken before stem cell transplantation. Source of these receptors: a human donor with POMP-related autoinflammation and immune dysregulation (PRAID).

This clone was seen once. The V gene is TRBV4-2, the J gene TRBJ2-1; TRBD1 might be the D (6 bases). Germline CDR1 is LGHNA and CDR2 is YNFKEQ. The V and J ends lost 4 bases and 0 bases respectively, with 13 bases between them. This CDR3 contains 16 residues. The CDR3 spells CASSRPQGSSYNEQFF. The CDR3 bases are TGTGCCAGCAGCCGACCGCAGGGGAGCTCCTACAATGAGCAGTTCTTC.

The chain links TRBV30 to TRBJ2-3, with TRBD1 identical over 7 bases. This CDR3 comprises 15 residues. With V trimmed by 5 bases and J by 2 bases, 10 bases remained unmatched. Looked up from germline, CDR1 is GTSNPN and CDR2 is SVGIG (reference sequence). CDR3 residues: CAWDPTDRATDTQYF. The CDR3 DNA sequence: TGTGCCTGGGACCCGACAGACAGGGCCACAGATACGCAGTATTTT.

This CDR3 is CASSLGGGSPDEQFF. The CDR3 nucleotides are TGTGCCAGCAGCTTGGGTGGCGGGAGCCCGGATGAGCAGTTCTTC. The chain joins TRBV5-8 to TRBJ2-1, with 7 positions matching TRBD2. Germline-derived CDR1 and CDR2 are SGHTS and YDEGEE. Trimming cost V 0 bases and J 8 bases; bases outside gene matches: 8. The CDR3 contains 15 residues.

The rearrangement links TRBV27 to TRBJ1-2, with 8 nucleotides matching TRBD1. CDR1 and CDR2 (germline): MNHEY, SMNVEV (reference sequence). J gave up 4 bases and V 2 bases, and 0 bases lay outside the gene matches. This CDR3 has 13 residues. The CDR3 sequence: CASSLGQGYGYTF. The CDR3 DNA reads TGTGCCAGCAGTTTAGGACAGGGCTATGGCTACACCTTC.

The chain is built from TRBV9 and TRBJ2-5; possibly TRBD1 for D (6 bases). This CDR3 spans 15 amino acids. Looked up from germline, CDR1 is SGDLS and CDR2 is YYNGEE. Deletions cut 3 bases from V and 1 base from J, with 13 bases between. CDR3 in DNA: TGTGCCAGCAGCGCAGGTCAGGGGACCCAAGAGACCCAGTACTTC. Its protein product is CASSAGQGTQETQYF.

This clone appeared once. V and J are TRBV9 and TRBJ2-3; D uncertain. V was pared by 3 bases and J by 0 bases, with 11 bases between. Germline values: CDR1 SGDLS, CDR2 YYNGEE. The CDR3 covers 15 residues. CDR3 nucleotide sequence: TGTGCCAGCAGCGCCGGTTCCTCTAGCACAGATACGCAGTATTTT. It translates to CASSAGSSSTDTQYF.

This chain connects TRBV6-5 to TRBJ2-1; D is perhaps TRBD1 or TRBD2 (5 bases each). The V end lost 8 bases, the J end lost 6 bases, and 17 bases lay between the germline ends. The V gene's germline CDR1 is MNHEY and CDR2 SVGAGI. The CDR3 covers 14 residues. As DNA, the CDR3 is TGTGCCAGCGCCTCACCCCTTGGGGGCAATGAGCAGTTCTTC. Residues: CASASPLGGNEQFF.

There are a few counts of this clone. V and J are TRBV19 and TRBJ1-2, with a possible D match to TRBD1 (5 bases). Between the trimmed V and J ends, which lost 7 bases and 5 bases, there was a span of 8 bases. The length of the CDR3 is 11 residues. Germline V gene lookup returns CDR1 LNHDA and CDR2 SQIVND (reference sequence). Here the CDR3 DNA reads TGTGCCAGTATGGGGGTTTATGGCTACACCTTC. This gives the protein CASMGVYGYTF.

The gene calls are TRBV10-3 and TRBJ2-1; 9 nucleotides align to TRBD1. Germline V gene lookup returns CDR1 ENHRY and CDR2 SYGVKD. V dropped 2 bases and J dropped 7; count of bases not matched to a gene: 9. The CDR3 is 16 residues long. The CDR3 DNA sequence: TGTGCCATCAGTGAGCGACCGGGACAGGGAACAAATGAGCAGTTCTTC. Translation gives CAISERPGQGTNEQFF.

The chain has TRBV19 and TRBJ1-5; D possibly corresponds to TRBD1 (5 bases). Trimming pared 9 bases from V and 5 bases from J, leaving 17 bases between. Looked up from germline, CDR1 is LNHDA and CDR2 is SQIVND (reference sequence). The CDR3 consists of 14 residues. The CDR3 DNA follows: TGTGCCAGCTCTCAGGGTGACGAGGATCAGCCCCAGCATTTT. It translates to CASSQGDEDQPQHF.

The chain recombines TRBV9 with TRBJ2-3, with TRBD2 matching 11 bases. Looked up from germline, CDR1 is SGDLS and CDR2 is YYNGEE. J lost 0 bases, V lost 1 base, and 16 bases had no gene match. The CDR3 runs 21 residues. The CDR3 sequence: CASSVPRLAGHLTSSTDTQYF. DNA of the CDR3: TGTGCCAGCAGCGTACCGAGACTAGCGGGACACCTAACTTCCAGCACAGATACGCAGTATTTT.

This clone was detected once. The chain combines TRBV27 with TRBJ1-2; no clear D. V lost 8 bases to trimming and J lost 2 bases, with 18 bases between them. CDR1 MNHEY and CDR2 SMNVEV come from the germline V gene (reference sequence). The CDR3 sequence is 15 residues long. Here the CDR3 DNA reads TGTGCCAGCGCTATGGTGGGAGGCTTCAACTATGGCTACACCTTC. This gives the protein CASAMVGGFNYGYTF.

This chain links TRBV9 with TRBJ2-1; possible D gene TRBD1, 6 bases. CDR1 SGDLS and CDR2 YYNGEE come from the germline V gene. The V end lost 7 bases, the J end lost 0 bases, and 11 bases lay between the germline ends. This CDR3 is built from 14 residues. In DNA, the CDR3 is TGTGCCAGCGGGGGCCCCAACTCCTACAATGAGCAGTTCTTC. Its translation: CASGGPNSYNEQFF.

The V gene is TRBV28, the J gene TRBJ2-7, with D tentatively TRBD1 (5 bases). CDR3 size: 13 residues. V was shortened by 7 bases and J by 1 base, with 11 bases between the two germline ends. CDR1 MDHEN and CDR2 SYDVKM come from the germline V gene. The CDR3 protein is CASNYDSSYEQYF. DNA for the CDR3: TGTGCCAGCAATTACGACAGTTCCTACGAGCAGTACTTC.

This clone occurred once. The chain joins TRBV6-6 to TRBJ1-2; D is unresolved. The CDR3 is 14 residues long. Trimming cost V 2 bases and J 11 bases, with 18 bases left between them. CDR1 and CDR2 (germline): MNHNY, SVGAGI (reference sequence). The CDR3 region is CASSYPGPLQLYTF. DNA of the CDR3: TGTGCCAGCAGTTACCCCGGTCCCCTACAGCTTTACACCTTC.

This chain connects TRBV2 to TRBJ2-1; the match to TRBD2 covers 8 bases. V shed 2 bases and J 0 bases; nucleotides not matched to a gene: 6. Germline assignment: CDR1 SNHLY and CDR2 FYNNEI. The CDR3 length is 17 residues. CDR3 residues: CASSENGGGYSYNEQFF. CDR3 nucleotides: TGTGCCAGCAGTGAAAACGGGGGGGGTTACTCCTACAATGAGCAGTTCTTC. The complete variable domain, with remaining parts taken from reference TRBV2 and TRBJ2-1, reads EPEVTQTPSHQVTQMGQEVILRCVPISNHLYFYWYRQILGQKVEFLVSFYNNEISEKSEIFDDQFSVERPDGSNFTLKIRSTKLEDSAMYFCASSENGGGYSYNEQFFGPGTRLTVL.

The chain recombines TRBV30 with TRBJ1-1; D not resolved. The V and J ends lost 7 bases and 7 bases respectively, with 19 bases between them. The CDR3 extends over 13 amino acids. The germline V gene encodes CDR1 GTSNPN and CDR2 SVGIG (reference sequence). CDR3 loop: CASDPSGWGEAFF. The CDR3 DNA is TGTGCCTCCGATCCAAGCGGGTGGGGTGAAGCTTTCTTT. The full variable domain, in which reference TRBV30 and TRBJ1-1 provide the parts outside the CDR3, is SQTIHQWPATLVQPVGSPLSLECTVEGTSNPNLYWYRQAAGRGLQLLFYSVGIGQISSEVPQNLSASRPQDRQFILSSKKLLLSDSGFYLCASDPSGWGEAFFGQGTRLTVV.

This clone came up once. The rearrangement links TRBV4-1 to TRBJ1-1; the D gene is possibly TRBD1 (5 bases). Germline V gene sequence: CDR1 MGHRA, CDR2 YSYEKL. CDR3 size: 17 residues. Trimming shortened V by 4 bases and J by 2 bases, and 20 bases separated the two germline ends. CDR3 region: CASSPHGAGNSNTEAFF. The CDR3 DNA reads as TGCGCCAGCAGCCCTCATGGGGCGGGGAACTCAAACACTGAAGCTTTCTTT.

The rearrangement links TRBV30 to TRBJ1-2; TRBD1 might be the D (6 bases). The CDR3 spans 12 residues. Trimming took 0 bases from V and 5 from J, leaving 7 bases between them. The germline CDR1 and CDR2 sequences are GTSNPN and SVGIG (reference sequence). CDR3 bases: TGTGCCTGGAGTGTAGGGACATATGGCTACACCTTC. Protein product: CAWSVGTYGYTF.

The chain carries TRBV2 and TRBJ2-3; D unresolved. V lost 3 bases, J lost 0 bases, and 10 bases lay in between. This CDR3 region has 15 residues. Germline assignment: CDR1 SNHLY and CDR2 FYNNEI. DNA for the CDR3: TGTGCCAGCAGTGACCCTAAGACTAGCACAGATACGCAGTATTTT. Translated, it gives CASSDPKTSTDTQYF.